This paragraph covers one T cell receptor beta chain sequence. Its antigen is as yet unknown. The data are from a study of PD-1 blockade in classical Hodgkin lymphoma. Study overall: Patients were given intravenous nivolumab, 3 mg/kg, every 2 weeks.

Time point specified: cycle 4 day 1 (C4D1), after 5 to 7 weeks of nivolumab. Following autologous stem cell transplantation, relapse occurred in every patient, and exposure to brentuximab vedotin varied. Progressive disease, partial response or complete response was each patient's best response. Sequencing used immunoSEQ multiplex PCR; TCRdb keeps in-frame clones, though not all of them. The sample lists roughly 100,000 clones, roughly 89% occurring once. V dropped 3 bases and J dropped 3; count of bases not matched to a gene: 2. CDR3 size: 15 residues. The germline gives CDR1 SGHTA, CDR2 FQGNSA. Study conclusions and caveats: Healthy donors reportedly exceeded newly diagnosed patients in baseline TCR diversity. The study found complete responders had baseline diversity similar to newly diagnosed patients.

The gene calls are TRBV7-2 and TRBJ2-1; 10 bases fit TRBD1. Here the sequenced sample was peripheral blood mononuclear cells (PBMCs), taken before the fourth cycle of nivolumab. This TCR was sampled from a human donor with classical Hodgkin lymphoma. The CDR3 region is CASSFGTGDYNEQFF. CDR3 in DNA: TGTGCCAGCAGCTTCGGGACAGGGGACTACAATGAGCAGTTCTTC. The entire variable domain, with the rest obtained from reference TRBV7-2 and TRBJ2-1, is as follows: GAGVSQSPSNKVTEKGKDVELRCDPISGHTALYWYRQSLGQGLEFLIYFQGNSAPDKSGLPSDRFSAERTGGSVSTLTIQRTQQEDSAVYLCASSFGTGDYNEQFFGPGTRLTVL.